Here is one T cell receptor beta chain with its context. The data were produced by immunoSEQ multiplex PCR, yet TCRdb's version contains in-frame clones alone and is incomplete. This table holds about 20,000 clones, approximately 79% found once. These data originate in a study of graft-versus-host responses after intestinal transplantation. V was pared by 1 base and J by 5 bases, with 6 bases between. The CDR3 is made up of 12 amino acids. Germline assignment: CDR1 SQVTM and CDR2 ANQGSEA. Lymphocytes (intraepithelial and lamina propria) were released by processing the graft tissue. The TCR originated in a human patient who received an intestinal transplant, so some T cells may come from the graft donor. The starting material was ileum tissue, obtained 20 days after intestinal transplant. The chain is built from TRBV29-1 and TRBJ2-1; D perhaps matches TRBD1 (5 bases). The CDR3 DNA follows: TGCAGCGTTGAAGGACAGAACAATGAGCAGTTCTTC. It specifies CSVEGQNNEQFF.